This record looks at one T cell receptor (beta chain) sequence and its context. Its specificity is unknown. One junction end disagrees with the germline gene, perhaps due to a read error. Researchers ran immunoSEQ v3.0 at survey level. Here immunoSEQ multiplex PCR was the method, and the copy in TCRdb shows in-frame clones only, minus some. The table includes approximately 25,000 clones, 76% detected once. The CDR3 spans 17 residues. Germline CDR1 and CDR2: LNHDA and SQIVND (reference sequence). This sample is drawn from a study of long-term antiretroviral therapy in people with HIV. Notes on the study in general: Control repertoires displayed wider CDR3 length ranges than the HIV repertoires.

Inclusion required at least two post-ART and at least one pre-ART PBMC samples. Every one of the participants with HIV received treatment in the United States. The receptor was derived from a middle-aged woman with HIV. The sequenced sample was unsorted PBMCs, obtained 0.5 years after starting antiretroviral therapy. J is TRBJ1-5 and V is TRBV19; a possible D gene is TRBD1 (6 bases). The CDR3 DNA sequence: TGTGCCAGTAGTCTAGATGTGGGGGCAGCTTTCAATCAGCCCCAGCATTTT. It yields the protein CASSLDVGAAFNQPQHF.